This TCR beta chain was recorded in a study of blood T cell repertoires in COVID-19. Across the whole study: COVID-19 samples, acute and convalescent, were from the United States, Italy and Spain.

Germline-derived CDR1 and CDR2 are LGHDT and YNNKEL (reference sequence). V shed 3 bases, J shed 0 bases, and the junction held 2 bases outside the gene matches. The CDR3 totals 15 residues. Two consecutive negative NP/OP PCR tests, clearance, or resolved symptoms defined Cohort 3 recovery. Clones were sequenced by immunoSEQ multiplex PCR, and TCRdb holds only the in-frame ones, with some missing. The sample holds 200,000 to 250,000 clones, approximately 90% seen once. This TCR came from a woman younger than 45 who had recovered from COVID-19. The sequenced sample consisted of PBMCs or T cells enriched from blood (not recorded which). The rearrangement joins TRBV3-1 (or the pseudogene TRBV3-2) to TRBJ1-3; 7 nucleotides match TRBD1. CDR3 DNA sequence: TGTGCCAGCAGCCAGGGGACAGTCTCTGGAAACACCATATATTTT. As protein: CASSQGTVSGNTIYF.